The source of this T cell receptor beta chain is a study of OX40 agonist ivuxolimab in advanced cancers. Germline CDR1 is SEHNR and CDR2 is FQNEAQ (reference sequence). V dropped 3 bases and J dropped 5 bases, with 17 bases sitting between them. The CDR3 has 15 amino acids. Measured with immunoSEQ multiplex PCR; TCRdb has only the in-frame clones, and not every one. The sample consists of about 110,000 clones, 90% of them appearing once. V and J are TRBV7-9 and TRBJ2-7; unclear D gene. This TCR was recovered from an adult with an advanced solid tumor such as melanoma, head and neck, liver or kidney cancer. Sequencing used CD4+ or CD8+ T cells sorted from blood, obtained in a trial of the OX40 agonist ivuxolimab. The CDR3 DNA follows: TGTGCCAGCAGCTTTGACCTTTCCTACGTCCACGAGCAGTACTTC. This codes for CASSFDLSYVHEQYF. The full variable domain, with the rest looked up from reference TRBV7-9 and TRBJ2-7, is DTGVSQNPRHKITKRGQNVTFRCDPISEHNRLYWYRQTLGQGPEFLTYFQNEAQLEKSRLLSDRFSAERPKGSFSTLEIQRTEQGDSAMYLCASSFDLSYVHEQYFGPGTRLTVT.